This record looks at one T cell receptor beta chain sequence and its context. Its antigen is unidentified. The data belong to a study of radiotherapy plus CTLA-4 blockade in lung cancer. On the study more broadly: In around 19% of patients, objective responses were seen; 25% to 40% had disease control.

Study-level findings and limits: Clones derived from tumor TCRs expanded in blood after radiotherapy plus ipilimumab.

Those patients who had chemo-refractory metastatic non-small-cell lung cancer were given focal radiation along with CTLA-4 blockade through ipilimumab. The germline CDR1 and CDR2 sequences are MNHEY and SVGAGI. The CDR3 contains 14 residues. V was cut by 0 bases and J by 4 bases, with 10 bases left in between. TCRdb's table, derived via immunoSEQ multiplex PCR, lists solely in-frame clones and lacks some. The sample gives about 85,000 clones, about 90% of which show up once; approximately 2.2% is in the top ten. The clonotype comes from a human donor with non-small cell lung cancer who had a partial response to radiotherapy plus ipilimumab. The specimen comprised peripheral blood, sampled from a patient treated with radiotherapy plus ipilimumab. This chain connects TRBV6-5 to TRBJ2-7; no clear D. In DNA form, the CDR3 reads TGTGCCAGCAGTTACTCCTTCGATAGTTACGAGCAGTACTTC. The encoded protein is CASSYSFDSYEQYF.